This T cell receptor beta chain was captured by sequencing in a study of T cells in Graves' hyperthyroidism and ophthalmopathy (dated 2019 in TCRdb). Looking at the study overall: Peripheral blood was sampled at the time of initial diagnosis, prior to any treatment. To identify distinguishing TCR V-J signatures, a discovery cohort of about 95 patients was used, comprising roughly 45 with Graves' ophthalmopathy and 57 with stable Graves' hyperthyroidism. In about 6 Graves' hyperthyroidism patients, the study also compared T-cell repertoires from thyroid tissue with T-cell repertoires from blood. The paper describes TCR Vbeta CDR3 sequencing of around 140 peripheral blood samples, made up of 43 ophthalmopathy patients, roughly 75 hyperthyroidism patients and approximately 17 progressor patients. An independent validation cohort of around 19 hyperthyroidism patients and 17 patients who later progressed to ophthalmopathy tested prospective prediction of ophthalmopathy. Following sampling, methimazole starting at 30 mg daily was given to hyperthyroidism patients, and high-dose intravenous methylprednisolone was given to ophthalmopathy patients. The approximately 90 discovery patients were divided at random into training and test sets in a 7:3 ratio. The paper's findings and limits, for the study overall: Blood samples also contained most of the expanded thyroid clonotypes (frequency above 0.001), which suggests that blood repertoires may reflect thyroid immune responses. Sample size was not statistically predetermined, and investigators were not blinded to group allocation. A 13 V-J signature model separated ophthalmopathy from stable hyperthyroidism, with around 91% sensitivity and just under 84% specificity in cross-validation and 80%/75% in testing. In validation, progression to ophthalmopathy was predicted by the model with approximately 67% sensitivity and 72% to 85% specificity, a median of roughly 6 months before onset.

Ophthalmopathy patients had moderately to severely active disease, Clinical Activity Score of at least 3, NOSPECS grade of at least 4, and duration under 3 months. Patients with uncontrolled infections, other autoimmune diseases, pregnancy or lactation were excluded. Diagnoses relied on clinical symptoms, serum thyroxine and TRAb, thyroid ultrasound and orbital computed tomography. PBMCs were isolated from about 9.2 ml of fresh peripheral blood by Ficoll-Paque density gradient centrifugation. Total RNA was extracted with Trizol reagent, and quality was checked on an Agilent 2100 Bioanalyzer. As to this clonotype: The target of this receptor is not known. One base away there is no much larger clone; base qualities are not given.

V is trimmed back by 7 bases and J by 0 bases, and the junction contains 8 bases that no gene match accounts for. The CDR3 starts with the cysteine, ends with the phenylalanine, and has 17 residues. The retained sequence is limited to the CDR3, 51 bases, with the frame set at the first base. CDR1 SNHLY and CDR2 FYNNEI were looked up in the germline V gene. The TCR beta CDR3 regions were amplified from the RNA transcripts. A first-round RT-PCR of the TCR CDR3 used the HTBI primer set with the Qiagen OneStep RT-PCR kit. A second multiplex PCR round built the libraries, followed by size selection and purification. Paired-end sequencing of the libraries was performed with 100 bp reads on an Illumina HiSeq2000. The source study handled its data this way. SOAPnuke was used to process the raw data, with reads discarded if the reads contained adapters or uncalled bases, had a mean Phred below 15, or lacked an exact constant-primer or identifier match. High-quality paired reads were merged using COPE v1.2.5, and each unique nucleotide sequence was defined as a clonotype. Clonotypes were aligned to IMGT TRBV, TRBD and TRBJ reference segments using MiTCR v1.1. Only V-J combinations with frequency above 0.0001, covering 99% to 99.2% of repertoires, were analysed. A TCS score was defined as the ratio between F50 (clonal expansion) and ExV (chaos), using BLOSUM62-based TCRdist between CDR3 peptides within each V-J. Welch's t-statistics and random forest reduced around 550 V-J features to under 15, which were used in a naive Bayes classifier (R e1071). The raw public data were reprocessed by TCRdb itself: fastp quality trimming at Q25, MiXCR clonotype calling, in-frame beta chains only. Under each unique CDR3 protein, matching rows form one entry showing the most common genes and DNA. V and J calls and clone size were set by TCRdb, not the authors. The table for this sample lists over 350,000 distinct CDR3 sequences; 11% to 15% of them were counted only once. The ten largest clones capture 28% of the sample.

The sequence came from a man between 50 and 59 years old with Graves' ophthalmopathy. The chain links TRBV2 with TRBJ2-6, and 8 bases in between align with TRBD1. Sequencing was performed on blood. The DNA is as follows: TGTGCCAGCATACGGGACAGGACTCCCTCTGGGGCCAACGTCCTGACTTTC. This sequence encodes CASIRDRTPSGANVLTF.